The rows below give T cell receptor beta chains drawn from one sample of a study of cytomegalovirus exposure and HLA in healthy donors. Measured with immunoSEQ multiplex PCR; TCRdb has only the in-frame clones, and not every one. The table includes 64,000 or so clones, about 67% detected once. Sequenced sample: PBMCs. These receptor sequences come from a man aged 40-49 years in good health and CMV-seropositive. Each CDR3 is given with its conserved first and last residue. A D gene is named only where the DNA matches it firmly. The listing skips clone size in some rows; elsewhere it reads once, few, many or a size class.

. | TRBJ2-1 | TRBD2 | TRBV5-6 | TGTGCCAGCAGCCCACTAGCGTTCGGGGACAATGAGCAGTTCTTC | CASSPLAFGDNEQFF
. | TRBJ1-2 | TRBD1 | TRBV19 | TGTGCCAGTAGTATAGCAGAACCGGGACAGGGAATCGGCTACACCTTC | CASSIAEPGQGIGYTF
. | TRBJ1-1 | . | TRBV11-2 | TGTGCCAGCAGCTTAGTTGGGGGCCCGTACACTGAAGCTTTCTTT | CASSLVGGPYTEAFF
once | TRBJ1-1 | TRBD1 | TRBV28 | TGTGCCAGCAGTTTCCGGGACAGGGCCCTTTGGGCTTTCTTT | CASSFRDRALWAFF
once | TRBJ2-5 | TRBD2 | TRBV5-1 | TGCGCCAGCACCCCCGGCGGGAGAACTCAAGAGACCCAGTACTTC | CASTPGGRTQETQYF
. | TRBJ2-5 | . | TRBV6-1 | TGTGCCAGCAGTGAAGCGTTGGCAGGGGATAGAGCGACCCAGTACTTC | CASSEALAGDRATQYF
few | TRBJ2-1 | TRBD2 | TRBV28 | TGTGCCAGCAGTAGCGGGAGGGGTTATGAGCAGTTCTTC | CASSSGRGYEQFF
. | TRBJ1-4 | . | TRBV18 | TGTGCCAGCTCACCGCTAATGTTGGCAACTAATGAAAAACTGTTTTTT | CASSPLMLATNEKLFF
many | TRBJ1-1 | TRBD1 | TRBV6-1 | TGTGCCAGCAGTGAGAACCTGGGGCAGGGGGCCACTACTGAAGCTTTCTTT | CASSENLGQGATTEAFF
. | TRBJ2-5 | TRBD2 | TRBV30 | TGTGCCTGGGTCCGGGCGGGCGGGGGATTGGAGACCCAGTACTTC | CAWVRAGGGLETQYF
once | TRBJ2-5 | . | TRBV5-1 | TGCGCCAGCAGCTTGACAGAGTTGGGGACCCAGTACTTC | CASSLTELGTQYF
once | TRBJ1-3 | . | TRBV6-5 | TGTGCCAGCAGTTACTCGAGGGGAAACACCATATATTTT | CASSYSRGNTIYF
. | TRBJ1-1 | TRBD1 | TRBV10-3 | TGTGCCATCAGGGGGACAGGGATAACTGAAGCTTTCTTT | CAIRGTGITEAFF
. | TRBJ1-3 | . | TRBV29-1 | TGCAGCGGGAGCGGGGGCTCTGGAAACACCATATATTTT | CSGSGGSGNTIYF
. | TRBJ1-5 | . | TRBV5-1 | TGCGCCAGCAGCTTGAACGGGGAAGGTCAGCCCCAGCATTTT | CASSLNGEGQPQHF
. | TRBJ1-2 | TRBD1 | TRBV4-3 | TGCGCCAGCAGCCGACAGGGGGATAACCAGTATGGCTACACCTTC | CASSRQGDNQYGYTF
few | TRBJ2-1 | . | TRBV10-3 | TGTGCCTGTGGAACAGGGAGCTATGAGCAGTTCTTC | CACGTGSYEQFF
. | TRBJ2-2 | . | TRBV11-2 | TGTGCCAGCAGCTCCCCCTCAGGGTTGAACACCGGGGAGCTGTTTTTT | CASSSPSGLNTGELFF
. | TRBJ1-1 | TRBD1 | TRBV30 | TGTGCCTTTTTGACAGGGATGAACACTGAAGCTTTCTTT | CAFLTGMNTEAFF
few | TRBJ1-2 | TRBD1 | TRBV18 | TGTGCCAGCTCACGTACTCGGACAGGGGGAGGATCGTATGGCTACACCTTC | CASSRTRTGGGSYGYTF
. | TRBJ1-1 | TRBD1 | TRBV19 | TGTGCCAGTAGTATCGACAGGGGAAACACTGAAGCTTTCTTT | CASSIDRGNTEAFF
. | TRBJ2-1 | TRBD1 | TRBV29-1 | TGCAGCGTTGTAGCAGGGGACAGGGGACGCTACAATGAGCAGTTCTTC | CSVVAGDRGRYNEQFF
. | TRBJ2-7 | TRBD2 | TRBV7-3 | TGTGCCAGCAGCGCGTCTAGCGGGGGACCCGAGATGTACTTC | CASSASSGGPEMYF
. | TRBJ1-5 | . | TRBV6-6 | TGTGCCAGCAGTTCGGGAGGGACTCAGCCCCAGCATTTT | CASSSGGTQPQHF
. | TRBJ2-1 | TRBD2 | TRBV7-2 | TGTGCCAGCAGCCCGCGCGGGGGATGGAATGAGCAGTTCTTC | CASSPRGGWNEQFF
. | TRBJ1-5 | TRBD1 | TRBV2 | TGTGCCAGCAGTCAGGGGGTGAGCAATCAGCCCCAGCATTTT | CASSQGVSNQPQHF
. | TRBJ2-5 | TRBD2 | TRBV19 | TGTGCCAGTACATCCAGCGTAGCGGGGCAAGAGACCCAGTACTTC | CASTSSVAGQETQYF
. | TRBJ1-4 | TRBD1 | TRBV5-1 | TGCGCCAGCAGCTTCGACAGGGGGGGCGAAAAACTGTTTTTT | CASSFDRGGEKLFF
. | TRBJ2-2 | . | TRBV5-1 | TGCGCCAGCAGCTCTACTGGAGCGGTCGGGGAGCTGTTTTTT | CASSSTGAVGELFF
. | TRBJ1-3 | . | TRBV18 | TGTGCCAGCTCACCGAAAACCGCAGGGAAGAGCTCTGGAAACACCATATATTTT | CASSPKTAGKSSGNTIYF
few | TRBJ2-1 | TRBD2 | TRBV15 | TGTGCCACCAGCAGGGTCCCACTAGCGGGGGGGCCCTACAATGAGCAGTTCTTC | CATSRVPLAGGPYNEQFF
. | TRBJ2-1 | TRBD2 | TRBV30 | TGTGCCTGGAGTGTCGGCGGGGGGGCCTCTGAGCAGTTCTTC | CAWSVGGGASEQFF
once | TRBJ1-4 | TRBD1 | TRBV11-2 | TGTGCCAGCAGCTTAGGGACAGGGTTGACTAATGAAAAACTGTTTTTT | CASSLGTGLTNEKLFF
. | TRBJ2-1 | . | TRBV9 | TGTGCCAGCAGCGCCCAGGGGAATGAGCAGTTCTTC | CASSAQGNEQFF
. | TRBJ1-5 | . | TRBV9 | TGTGCCAGCAGCCCCGGAGGGGGGGTTGGCAATCAGCCCCAGCATTTT | CASSPGGGVGNQPQHF
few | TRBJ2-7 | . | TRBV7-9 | TGTGCCAGCAGCTTCCTCGTTTCCCGAGGGCAGTACTTC | CASSFLVSRGQYF
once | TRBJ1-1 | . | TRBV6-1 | TGTGCCAGTACTTCGAGTGGGCCTGGCACTGAAGCTTTCTTT | CASTSSGPGTEAFF
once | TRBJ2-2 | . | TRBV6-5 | TGTGCCAGCGAAAGCGGCGCGGGCACCGGGGAGCTGTTTTTT | CASESGAGTGELFF
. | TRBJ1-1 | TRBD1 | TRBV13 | TGTGCCAGCAGCTCCGGACAGGGAAACACTGAAGCTTTCTTT | CASSSGQGNTEAFF
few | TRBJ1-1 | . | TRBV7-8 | TGTGCCAGCAGCTTAAACCTTAGGAGCACTGAAGCTTTCTTT | CASSLNLRSTEAFF
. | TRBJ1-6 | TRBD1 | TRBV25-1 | TGTGCCAGCACAAGGGACAGTTTTTTTGGGGATAATTCACCCCTCCACTTT | CASTRDSFFGDNSPLHF
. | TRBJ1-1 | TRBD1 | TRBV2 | TGTGCCAGCAGTGAATTGGGGACAGGCCACCGAGAAGCTTTCTTT | CASSELGTGHREAFF
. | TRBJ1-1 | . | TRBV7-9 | TGTGCCAGCAGCTTAACAGGGTCGAACACTGAAGCTTTCTTT | CASSLTGSNTEAFF
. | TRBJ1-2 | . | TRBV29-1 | TGCAGCGTTGAAGTTCAGTCCCAGGTCTATGGCTACACCTTC | CSVEVQSQVYGYTF
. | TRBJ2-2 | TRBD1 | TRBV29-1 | TGCAGCGTTCAAAAGCCGGGACAGACTTACACCGGGGAGCTGTTTTTT | CSVQKPGQTYTGELFF
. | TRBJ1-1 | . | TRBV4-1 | TGCGCCAGCAGCAACAGGGCAATGAACACTGAAGCTTTCTTT | CASSNRAMNTEAFF
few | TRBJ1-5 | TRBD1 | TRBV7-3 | TGTGCCAGCAGCTTAACCGGGACAGGGGGTAATCAGCCCCAGCATTTT | CASSLTGTGGNQPQHF
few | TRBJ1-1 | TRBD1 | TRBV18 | TGTGCCAGCTCACCCGCGGGACAGGGGGCCCGGGACACTGAAGCTTTCTTT | CASSPAGQGARDTEAFF
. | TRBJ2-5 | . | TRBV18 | TGTGCCAGCTCACACTCTCAGGGTCAAGAGACCCAGTACTTC | CASSHSQGQETQYF
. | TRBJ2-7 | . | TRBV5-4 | TGTGCCAGCAGCTTCGACACGACCAGCTCCTACGAGCAGTACTTC | CASSFDTTSSYEQYF
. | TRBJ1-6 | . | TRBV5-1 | TGCGCCAGCAGCCCGTACGCGGAGCTAGATAATTCACCCCTCCACTTT | CASSPYAELDNSPLHF